This T cell receptor (beta chain) was documented in a study of shared clonotypes between healthy human individuals. Study results and limitations: Several donors had 4% to 5% of their naive CD4 clonotypes in common.

As for this clone: Its specificity is unknown. This CDR3 is also generated by other DNA sequences in the sample.

CDR3 length equals 14 residues. The germline V gene has CDR1 MGHRA and CDR2 YSYEKL. V was clipped by 0 bases and J by 2 bases, with 8 bases between them. Naive CD8 cells were CD45RO-negative, positively selected for CCR7, excluding terminally differentiated effector memory CD45RA+ cells. Produced via immunoSEQ multiplex PCR; TCRdb's table is partial and in-frame only. The sample has nearly 2 million clones; over 85% are singletons. The sequencing input was naive CD8+ T cells sorted from blood. The sequence was collected from a man younger than 35 in good health. The chain has TRBV4-1 and TRBJ2-7; either TRBD1 or TRBD2 may supply D (5 bases each). The CDR3 region is CASSQDRGPYEQYF. The CDR3 region has the DNA TGCGCCAGCAGCCAAGATCGGGGACCCTACGAGCAGTACTTC.